This TCR beta chain originates from a study of blood T cell repertoires in COVID-19 (TCRdb year 2020). Notes on the research overall: Samples covering the acute and convalescent phases of COVID-19 were provided by collaborators in the United States, Italy and Spain. The samples were drawn from the first 160 participants of the ongoing ImmuneRACE study and from roughly 1,300 subjects provided by 6 global collaborators. The repertoires were made available in a free public database intended to serve as a resource for research on the immune response to SARS-CoV-2. The prospective study material was composed of cDNA or gDNA derived from T cells, B-cell-depleted T cells, or PBMCs. Sample metadata almost always included a de-identified subject ID, COVID-19 status, age in years and sex. Where available, HLA class I and class II types were taken from metadata supplied by the sample provider and were not determined by assay-based typing. The dataset comprised deeply sampled blood TCRbeta repertoires from subjects exposed to, actively infected with, or recovered from COVID-19.

Summary of the overall study and its limitations: How much clinical and demographic metadata was included differed by source and by participant, and the metadata was provided uncurated.

The sample holds one count of this clone. The antigen it recognizes is unknown. No base qualities exist here, and no much larger clone lies one base off it. The CDR3 goes from the cysteine to the phenylalanine over 15 residues. Only CDR3 DNA remains: 45 bases, in frame from the first base. The germline V gene sets CDR1 to MNHEY and CDR2 to SVGAGI. V is cut back by 2 bases and J by 6 bases, with 3 bases in the junction unmatched. TCRbeta CDR3 regions were amplified from genomic DNA using the immunoSEQ Assay, a bias-controlled multiplex PCR. Per the source publication's procedure: The number of nucleated cells in each sample was estimated from the amplification of reference gene primers within the assay. To quantify the absolute abundance of each unique TCRbeta CDR3 rearrangement, sequence reads were collapsed and filtered. For each sample, productive Simpson clonality was calculated as the square root of Simpson's diversity index over productive rearrangements. The table was pulled from immuneACCESS by TCRdb, which kept in-frame rearrangements only. Such tables lose some clones; where checked, under half of the loss comes from unresolved V genes, and the rest has no known cause. V, J and clone size are those of that table, while D and trimming were read from the DNA. Counted in this sample were roughly 320,000 clones; 70% to 90% of them appeared once. About 4% of the sample belongs to the ten largest clones.

Participants in the prospective study were enrolled through a virtual design, were aged roughly 18 to 90 years, and lived in roughly 24 United States geographic areas. Cohort assignment in the prospective study relied on participant-reported clinical history from a screening survey and a study questionnaire. For ImmuneRACE Cohort 3, a participant was defined as recovered based on two consecutive negative NP/OP PCR tests, clearance by a healthcare professional, or resolution of symptoms. In the prospective study, whole blood, serum and a nasopharyngeal or oropharyngeal swab were collected from each participant by mobile phlebotomists. Additional blood draws and questionnaires over an approximately 2-month period could optionally be provided by prospective study participants. Before DNA extraction, blood samples from the prospective study were shipped at room temperature or frozen.

This sequence uses TRBV6-5 and TRBJ2-2; 10 bases in between match TRBD1. Sequencing used PBMCs or T cells enriched from blood (not recorded which). The clonotype originates from a man younger than 40 who had recovered from COVID-19. The CDR3 reads CASSYGGTGAGELFF. The DNA is as follows: TGTGCCAGCAGTTACGGCGGGACAGGGGCCGGGGAGCTGTTTTTT.